The 6 T cell receptor beta chains below all came from one sample that was sequenced in a study of graft-versus-host responses after intestinal transplantation. Generated by immunoSEQ multiplex PCR, the TCRdb table keeps only in-frame clones and is missing some. The sample consists of around 40,000 clones, roughly four fifths of them appearing once. The input for sequencing was PBMCs, taken roughly 1,000 days after transplant. The receptors shown here come from a human patient who received an intestinal transplant, so some T cells may come from the graft donor.

This clone was seen a few times. This chain uses TRBV10-2 with TRBJ2-5, with TRBD1 identical over 7 bases. The V segment lost 2 bases and the J segment 2 bases; nucleotides outside the gene matches: 5. The CDR3 runs 15 residues. CDR1 is WSHSY and CDR2 is SAAADI in the germline V gene. CDR3 sequence reads: CASSESSQGQETQYF. CDR3 bases: TGCGCCAGCAGTGAGAGTTCACAGGGGCAAGAGACCCAGTACTTC.

The chain is built from TRBV7-9 and TRBJ1-3; possible D gene TRBD1, 5 bases. Trimming left V 1 base short and J 2 bases short, with 9 bases between. The CDR3 contains 15 residues. Germline CDR1 reads SEHNR; CDR2 reads FQNEAQ (reference sequence). Here the CDR3 DNA reads TGTGCCAGCAGCTTAGAATGGGGGGCTGGAAACACCATATATTTT. It specifies CASSLEWGAGNTIYF.

This sequence joins TRBV19 and TRBJ2-2; TRBD1 might be the D (6 bases). The germline CDR1 and CDR2 sequences are LNHDA and SQIVND (reference sequence). This CDR3 is 16 amino acids long. Deletions cut 3 bases from V and 0 bases from J, with 11 bases between. CDR3 protein: CASSMDGGANTGELFF. The CDR3 DNA is TGTGCCAGTAGTATGGATGGGGGCGCGAACACCGGGGAGCTGTTTTTT.

The rearrangement joins TRBV6-4 to TRBJ2-1; 11 positions match TRBD1. CDR1 and CDR2 (germline): MRHNA, SNTAGT. The V gene end was trimmed by 2 bases and the J gene end by 6 bases; junction bases not matched to a gene: 0. The CDR3 has 14 residues. CDR3 in amino acids: CASSDGTGGNEQFF. CDR3 coding DNA: TGTGCCAGCAGTGACGGGACAGGGGGCAATGAGCAGTTCTTC.

This chain uses TRBV10-2 with TRBJ1-1; D might be TRBD1 (6 bases). V was shortened by 2 bases and J by 5 bases, with 6 bases between the two germline ends. The CDR3 contains 12 residues. Per germline, CDR1 WSHSY and CDR2 SAAADI. This CDR3 reads CASSETGTEAFF. In nucleotides, the CDR3 is TGCGCCAGCAGTGAGACAGGGACTGAAGCTTTCTTT.

This clone was seen only once. This rearrangement joins TRBV7-3 to TRBJ2-7; TRBD2 matches at 7 bases. Germline CDR1 and CDR2: SGHTA and FQGTGA. Trimming at V came to 3 bases and at J to 6 bases, leaving 2 bases not matched to a gene. CDR3 length equals 12 residues. The CDR3 DNA follows: TGTGCCAGCAGCTTCCCTAGCGGCGAGCAGTACTTC. Protein product: CASSFPSGEQYF. The full variable domain, rest sourced from reference TRBV7-3 and TRBJ2-7, is GAGVSQTPSNKVTEKGKYVELRCDPISGHTALYWYRQSLGQGPEFLIYFQGTGAADDSGLPNDRFFAVRPEGSVSTLKIQRTERGDSAVYLCASSFPSGEQYFGPGTRLTVT.